Presented here are 11 T cell receptor beta chains from one specimen sequenced in a study of blood T cells in healthy people across ages (dated by TCRdb to about 2015). Libraries were built with 5' RACE. Sequencing relied on an Illumina HiSeq 2500. A second PCR of roughly 6 to 11 cycles was run with a J-beta primer mix and a sample-barcoded 5' primer. TCRdb reworked the public reads: Q25 trimming with fastp, MiXCR clone assembly, productive beta chains retained. Rows merge per CDR3 protein into single entries with the most common DNA and genes. Across this sample there are more than 600,000 distinct CDR3 sequences, with 20% to 25% seen only once. Under 9.5% of the sample lies in the top ten. The same data also went into a second study, on T cells of mothers and their children.

Sequenced input: blood. Every receptor here comes from a boy aged 5 to 17 in good health.

This clonotype was counted between two and nine times. The chain recombines TRBV6-2 or TRBV6-3 with TRBJ2-5; no definite D call. Per the germline V gene, CDR1 is MNHEY and CDR2 is SVGEGT. CDR3 size: 15 residues. The V gene lost 0 bases and the J gene lost 0 bases, with 8 bases spanning the gap. The CDR3: CASSYSFQYQETQYF. CDR3 in DNA: TGTGCCAGCAGTTACTCGTTTCAGTACCAAGAGACCCAGTACTTC.

This chain connects TRBV7-3 to TRBJ2-1; weak D call: TRBD2 (6 bases). CDR3 length: 14 amino acids. The V gene lost 5 bases and the J gene lost 4 bases, with 12 bases spanning the gap. Looked up from germline, CDR1 is SGHTA and CDR2 is FQGTGA. The CDR3 here is CASSPGGEYNEQFF. CDR3 DNA sequence: TGTGCCAGCAGCCCAGGAGGGGAGTACAATGAGCAGTTCTTC. The entire variable domain, with the rest obtained from reference TRBV7-3 and TRBJ2-1, is as follows: GAGVSQTPSNKVTEKGKYVELRCDPISGHTALYWYRQSLGQGPEFLIYFQGTGAADDSGLPNDRFFAVRPEGSVSTLKIQRTERGDSAVYLCASSPGGEYNEQFFGPGTRLTVL.

This clonotype was seen a handful of times. The chain carries TRBV12-3 or TRBV12-4 and TRBJ1-2, with 8 nucleotides matching TRBD1. Germline trimming cut 5 bases from V and 4 bases from J; bases unmatched to any gene: 6. The CDR3 runs 14 residues. CDR3: CASSTGQGSYGYTF. CDR3 nucleotide sequence: TGTGCCAGCAGTACCGGACAGGGCAGCTATGGCTACACCTTC.

The V and J genes are TRBV28 and TRBJ2-5; no definite D call. The CDR3 runs to 14 residues. Trimming pared 5 bases from V and 5 bases from J, leaving 15 bases between. Germline CDR1 and CDR2: MDHEN and SYDVKM. The CDR3 reads CASSLRTIRETQYF. The CDR3 DNA reads as TGTGCCAGCAGTCTAAGAACAATTCGGGAGACCCAGTACTTC.

This clonotype turned up a few times. This chain joins TRBV15 and TRBJ2-1; perhaps TRBD2 as D (5 bases). Germline values: CDR1 LNHNV, CDR2 YYDKDF (reference sequence). This CDR3 region has 16 residues. V lost 0 bases and J lost 0, with 9 bases in between. The CDR3 DNA reads as TGTGCCACCAGCAGAGATCGAGGGAGCTCCTACAATGAGCAGTTCTTC. Its protein is CATSRDRGSSYNEQFF.

This chain links TRBV21-1 with TRBJ2-3; the table names TRBD1, a call not compared with the DNA. TRBV21-1 is reported as a pseudogene. This CDR3 has 17 amino acids. The CDR3 region is CASSKEGGRSSTDTQYF. CDR3 DNA sequence: TGTGCCAGCAGCAAAGAGGGGGGCCGTTCTAGCACAGATACGCAGTATTTT.

With regard to this clonotype: At one end the junction does not follow the germline gene, possibly because of a read error. CDR3 in amino acids: CAGRGQGAPDGYTF. The CDR3, as DNA: TGTGCCGGCAGGGGACAGGGGGCGCCCGATGGCTACACCTTC. V gene TRBV12-3 or TRBV12-4 combines with J gene TRBJ1-2, with 12 bases identical to TRBD1. There are 14 residues in the CDR3.

The sample holds one count of this clonotype. The rearrangement joins TRBV4-1 to TRBJ2-5, with 10 bases identical to TRBD2. Germline CDR1 MGHRA, CDR2 YSYEKL. The CDR3 has 15 residues. With 1 base clipped from V and 7 bases from J, the junction kept 6 bases outside the gene matches. CDR3 loop: CASSQGLAGIVTQYF. The CDR3, as DNA: TGCGCCAGCAGCCAAGGACTAGCGGGCATCGTGACCCAGTACTTC.

This clonotype showed up just a few times. V is TRBV27 and J is TRBJ2-1; no clear D. This CDR3 spans 13 amino acids. Germline-derived CDR1 and CDR2 are MNHEY and SMNVEV (reference sequence). V dropped 6 bases and J dropped 4 bases, with 10 bases sitting between them. The CDR3 loop is CASRERQYNEQFF. The CDR3 DNA reads TGTGCCAGCAGGGAGAGGCAGTACAATGAGCAGTTCTTC.

This clonotype appeared a few times. The gene calls are TRBV11-2 and TRBJ2-3; TRBD1 matches 10 bases. There are 16 residues in the CDR3. V shed 6 bases, J shed 2 bases, and the junction held 8 bases outside the gene matches. Germline V CDR1 and CDR2: SGHAT, FQNNGV. The CDR3 here is CASSPPGTGVTDTQYF. DNA for the CDR3: TGTGCCAGCAGTCCCCCCGGGACAGGGGTCACAGATACGCAGTATTTT.

The V gene is TRBV20-1, the J gene TRBJ1-1, with 8 positions matching TRBD1. CDR3 length: 15 residues. Germline V gene lookup returns CDR1 DFQATT and CDR2 SNEGSKA (reference sequence). V was clipped by 5 bases and J by 5 bases; unmatched bases: 13. This CDR3 reads CSAGGPTGEITEAFF. CDR3 coding DNA: TGCAGTGCTGGCGGACCGACAGGGGAGATAACTGAAGCTTTCTTT.